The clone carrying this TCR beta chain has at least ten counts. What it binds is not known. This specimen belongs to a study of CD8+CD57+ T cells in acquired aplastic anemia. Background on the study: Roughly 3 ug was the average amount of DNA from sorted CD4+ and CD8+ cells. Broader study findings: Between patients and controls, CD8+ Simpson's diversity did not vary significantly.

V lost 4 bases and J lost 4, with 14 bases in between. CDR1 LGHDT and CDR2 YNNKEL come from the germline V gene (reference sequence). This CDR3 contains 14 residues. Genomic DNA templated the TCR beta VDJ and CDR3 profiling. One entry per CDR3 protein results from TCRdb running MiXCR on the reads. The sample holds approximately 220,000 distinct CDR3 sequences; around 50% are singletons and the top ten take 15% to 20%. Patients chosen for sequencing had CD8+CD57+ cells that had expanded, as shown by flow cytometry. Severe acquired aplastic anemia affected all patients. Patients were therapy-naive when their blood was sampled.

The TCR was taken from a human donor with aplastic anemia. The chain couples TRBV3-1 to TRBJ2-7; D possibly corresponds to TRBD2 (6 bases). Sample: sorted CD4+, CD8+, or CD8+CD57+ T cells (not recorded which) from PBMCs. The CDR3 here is CASSRGGDRYEQYF. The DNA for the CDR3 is TGTGCCAGCAGCCGCGGCGGGGACCGATACGAGCAGTACTTC.